What follows describes a single T cell receptor (beta chain). The antigen is not known. This sample stems from a study of vaccination effects on CD4 cells after COVID-19. Pools of viral peptides were used by the ViraFEST assay to expand antigen-specific CD4+ T cells ahead of sequencing. CD4+ T cells were isolated after 10 days of culture. In the vaccine recipients, nucleocapsid antibodies were negative and there was no prior SARS-CoV-2 infection. Cells had half their medium changed to IL-2 medium on days 3 and 7. The repertoire was sequenced with immunoSEQ multiplex PCR; TCRdb's copy has only in-frame clones and lacks some. The sample consists of tens of thousands of clones, about two thirds of them appearing once. Trimming pared 1 base from V and 6 bases from J, leaving 8 bases between. This CDR3 is 12 amino acids long. Per germline, CDR1 SGHKS and CDR2 YYEKEE (reference sequence). Whole-study results and caveats: Late after vaccination, infection- and vaccine-induced clones showed marked clonal contraction. Of the vaccine-induced clones from healthy vaccinees, merely 1 of 255 recognized common cold coronaviruses as well.

Material: CD4+ T cells from PBMCs cultured with SARS-CoV-2 spike peptides, obtained before COVID-19 vaccination. The chain links TRBV5-5 to TRBJ2-7; maybe TRBD1 (5 bases). The sequence came from a human donor who received a COVID-19 vaccine. Written as DNA, the CDR3 is TGTGCCAGCAGCTTGTCAGGGCGCGAGCAGTACTTC. Its protein product is CASSLSGREQYF. Drawing the rest from reference TRBV5-5 and TRBJ2-7, the complete variable domain is DAGVTQSPTHLIKTRGQQVTLRCSPISGHKSVSWYQQVLGQGPQFIFQYYEKEERGRGNFPDRFSARQFPNYSSELNVNALLLGDSALYLCASSLSGREQYFGPGTRLTVT.